This T cell receptor beta chain was sequenced during a study of blood T cells in healthy people across ages. General study findings and limits: Age brought a roughly linear fall in TCR beta diversity measured per million T cells. The unknown donor CMV status may have confounded expanded clonotype changes. The authors considered diversity estimates from one million T cells to be underestimates.

The ends were cut back, 10 bases at V and 3 bases at J, with 7 bases in the middle. The CDR3 has 10 residues. Per germline, CDR1 SGHTA and CDR2 FQGNSA. The use of a sample-barcoded 5' primer and a J-beta primer mix characterized a second PCR of roughly 6 to 11 cycles. TCRdb re-analysed the 5' RACE reads in MiXCR, keeping a single row per CDR3 protein. The data show approximately 1,000,000 distinct CDR3 sequences, with about two fifths seen just once and less than 15% held by the top ten. This clonotype occurred a few times. Its antigen is not known. The chain has TRBV7-2 and TRBJ2-7; no reliable D call. The sequenced sample was blood. The receptor was derived from a man in his late teens or twenties in good health. The CDR3 bases are TGTGCCAATACGATCTACGAGCAGTACTTC. This sequence encodes CANTIYEQYF. Combining the CDR3 with reference TRBV7-2 and TRBJ2-7 gives the whole variable domain GAGVSQSPSNKVTEKGKDVELRCDPISGHTALYWYRQSLGQGLEFLIYFQGNSAPDKSGLPSDRFSAERTGGSVSTLTIQRTQQEDSAVYLCANTIYEQYFGPGTRLTVT.